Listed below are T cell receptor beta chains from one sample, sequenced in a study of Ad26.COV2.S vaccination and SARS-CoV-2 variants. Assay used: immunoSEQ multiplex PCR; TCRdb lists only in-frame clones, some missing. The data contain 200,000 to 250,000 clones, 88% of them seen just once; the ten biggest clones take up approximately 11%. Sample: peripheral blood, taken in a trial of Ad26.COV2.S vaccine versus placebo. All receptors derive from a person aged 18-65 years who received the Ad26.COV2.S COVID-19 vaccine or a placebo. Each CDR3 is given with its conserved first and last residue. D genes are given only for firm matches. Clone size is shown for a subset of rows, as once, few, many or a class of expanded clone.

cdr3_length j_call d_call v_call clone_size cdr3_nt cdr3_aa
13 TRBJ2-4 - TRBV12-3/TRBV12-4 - TGTGCCAGCAGACGGCAGTCAAAAAACATTCAGTACTTC CASRRQSKNIQYF
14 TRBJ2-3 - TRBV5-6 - TGTGCCAGCAGCTTGGAGGGTCCTAGTCGTACGCAGTATTTT CASSLEGPSRTQYF
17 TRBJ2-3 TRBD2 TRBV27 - TGTGCCAGCAGTTTAGAGACCGGGACTAGAGGCACAGATACGCAGTATTTT CASSLETGTRGTDTQYF
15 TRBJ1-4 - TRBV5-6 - TGTGCCAGCAGCTTGGCGTCAGGTTGGGACGAAAAACTGTTTTTT CASSLASGWDEKLFF
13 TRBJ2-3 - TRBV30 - TGTGCCTGGAGTGTACGTACGGCAGATACGCAGTATTTT CAWSVRTADTQYF
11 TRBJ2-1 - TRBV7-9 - TGTGCCAGCAGCTTAGCGGCATTCCAGTTCTTC CASSLAAFQFF
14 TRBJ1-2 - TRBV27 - TGTGCCAGCAGTCCCTCAGGACAGCGAGATGGCTACACCTTC CASSPSGQRDGYTF
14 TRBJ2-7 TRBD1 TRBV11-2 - TGTGCCAGCAGCTTAACAGGGGGCCCCTACGAGCAGTACTTC CASSLTGGPYEQYF
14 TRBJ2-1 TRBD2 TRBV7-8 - TGTGCCAGCAGCCGCAACTTCGGGACTAGGGGCGGATTCTTC CASSRNFGTRGGFF
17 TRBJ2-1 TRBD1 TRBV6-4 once TGTGCCAGCAGTGAAAGGGGTACAGGGGGGTTGTACAATGAGCAGTTCTTC CASSERGTGGLYNEQFF
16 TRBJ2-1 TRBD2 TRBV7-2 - TGTGCCAGCAGCTTAGACCTAGCGGGAGGGATCGATGAGCAGTTCTTC CASSLDLAGGIDEQFF
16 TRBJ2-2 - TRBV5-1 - TGCGCCAGCAGCTTGTCGGGCGCGGCGAACACCGGGGAGCTGTTTTTT CASSLSGAANTGELFF
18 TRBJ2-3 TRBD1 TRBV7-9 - TGTGCCAGCAGCTCCACCGGGACAGGGCTTTACCGGGCAGATACGCAGTATTTT CASSSTGTGLYRADTQYF
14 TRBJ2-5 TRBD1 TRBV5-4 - TGTGCCAGCAGCCCCCGGACAGGGGGAGAGACCCAGTACTTC CASSPRTGGETQYF
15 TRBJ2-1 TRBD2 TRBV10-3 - TGTGCCATCAGTGGGGGAGGACTAGCGGACAATGAGCAGTTCTTC CAISGGGLADNEQFF
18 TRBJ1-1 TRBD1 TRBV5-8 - TGTGCCAGCAGCTTCGCCTGGGGGACAGGGGGCCTGAACACTGAAGCTTTCTTT CASSFAWGTGGLNTEAFF
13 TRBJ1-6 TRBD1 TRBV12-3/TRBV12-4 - TGTGCCAGCAGGGACAGGGGGAATTCACCCCTCCACTTT CASRDRGNSPLHF
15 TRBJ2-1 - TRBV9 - TGTGCCAGCAGCGTAGCAGGGATTACCTACAATGAGCAGTTCTTC CASSVAGITYNEQFF
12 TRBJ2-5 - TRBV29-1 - TGCAGCGTTGACGGGGGTGAAGAGACCCAGTACTTC CSVDGGEETQYF
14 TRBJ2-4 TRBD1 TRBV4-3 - TGCGCCAGCAGCCAGGGACAGGGAAGTTTCCTTCAGTACTTC CASSQGQGSFLQYF
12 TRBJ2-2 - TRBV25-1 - TGTGCCAGCAGTGGAGTTATCGGGGAGCTGTTTTTT CASSGVIGELFF
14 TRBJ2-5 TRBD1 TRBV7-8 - TGTGCCAGCAGCTTAAACAGGGGGCGAGAGACCCAGTACTTC CASSLNRGRETQYF